Below, 28 T cell receptor beta chains from the same sample are listed, as sequenced in a study of T cell changes during pregnancy in multiple sclerosis. The table came from immunoSEQ multiplex PCR; TCRdb's copy has only in-frame clones and leaves some out. Among over 45,000 clones listed, 85% to 95% were seen once. Sequencing used CD4+ T cells from peripheral blood mononuclear cells, obtained in the second trimester of pregnancy. The receptors here all came from a female donor in good health, enrolled as a control in a pregnancy study.

This chain links TRBV10-3 with TRBJ2-1; D possibly corresponds to TRBD1 (5 bases). Germline CDR1 reads ENHRY; CDR2 reads SYGVKD. The V end was cut by 0 bases, the J end by 0 bases, with 9 bases between. The length of the CDR3 is 16 residues. CDR3 amino acids: CAISESVRGSYNEQFF. The CDR3 DNA reads as TGTGCCATCAGTGAGTCAGTAAGGGGCTCCTACAATGAGCAGTTCTTC.

The chain employs TRBV19 and TRBJ2-7; 8 bases align to TRBD1. V lost 2 bases and J lost 6; bases outside the gene matches: 3. This CDR3 has 13 residues. Germline V gives CDR1 LNHDA, CDR2 SQIVND (reference sequence). The CDR3, as DNA: TGTGCCAGTAGTATATTAGACAGGGGCGAGCAGTACTTC. Translated, it gives CASSILDRGEQYF.

This sequence joins TRBV28 and TRBJ2-3; 7 nucleotides line up with TRBD2. The CDR3 is 14 amino acids. V shed 6 bases, J shed 4 bases, and the junction held 7 bases outside the gene matches. Germline lookup yields CDR1 MDHEN and CDR2 SYDVKM. CDR3 amino acids: CASSSGGSADTQYF. CDR3 bases: TGTGCCAGCAGCTCCGGCGGGAGCGCAGATACGCAGTATTTT.

This clone is medium-sized (0.01 to 0.1%) in the sample. J is TRBJ2-3 and V is TRBV28; perhaps TRBD2 as D (6 bases). V shed 5 bases and J shed 7 bases, with 25 bases lying between them. The germline V gene encodes CDR1 MDHEN and CDR2 SYDVKM. The CDR3 length is 17 residues. CDR3 in DNA: TGTGCCAGCAGTCTCGGCGGGGCAGGAGAGGTTATTTATACGCAGTATTTT. This sequence encodes CASSLGGAGEVIYTQYF.

This clone showed up just a few times. The chain recombines TRBV30 with TRBJ1-1, with a possible D match to TRBD1 (6 bases). Trimming took 1 base from V and 9 from J, leaving 12 bases between them. The CDR3 has 12 residues. Germline V gives CDR1 GTSNPN, CDR2 SVGIG (reference sequence). DNA for the CDR3: TGTGCCTGGAGTGAGGTCAGGGGACAAGCTTTCTTT. This sequence encodes CAWSEVRGQAFF.

This rearrangement joins TRBV5-1 to TRBJ2-1; 8 bases match TRBD2. Germline V gives CDR1 SGHRS, CDR2 YFSETQ. V lost 1 base and J lost 4; bases outside the gene matches: 4. This CDR3 is built from 15 residues. CDR3 protein: CASSLLAGDYNEQFF. The CDR3 DNA reads as TGCGCCAGCAGCTTGCTAGCGGGTGATTACAATGAGCAGTTCTTC.

The rearrangement uses TRBV5-1 and TRBJ2-7, with D possibly TRBD2 on 5 matching bases. Germline CDR1 is SGHRS and CDR2 is YFSETQ. V was trimmed by 1 base and J by 6 bases, leaving 11 bases between them. The CDR3 sequence is 13 residues long. DNA of the CDR3: TGCGCCAGCAGCTTGCTTAGCGACTCCGAGCAGTACTTC. Translating it yields CASSLLSDSEQYF.

A single count supports this clone. V usage is TRBV28 and J usage is TRBJ2-2, with D possibly being TRBD1 (6 bases). This CDR3 spans 13 amino acids. The V end lost 7 bases, the J end lost 5 bases, and 11 bases lay between the germline ends. Per germline, CDR1 MDHEN and CDR2 SYDVKM. The CDR3 DNA follows: TGTGCCAGCACAGGGGTTTCTACCGGGGAGCTGTTTTTT. It encodes CASTGVSTGELFF.

This clone was counted a single time. The rearrangement joins TRBV2 to TRBJ2-7; D is possibly TRBD1 (6 bases). The germline V gene has CDR1 SNHLY and CDR2 FYNNEI. The CDR3 loop spans 16 amino acids. The V end was cut by 7 bases, the J end by 0 bases, with 19 bases between. CDR3 amino acids: CASTATGFASSYEQYF. CDR3 in DNA: TGTGCCAGCACCGCGACAGGTTTTGCGTCCTCCTACGAGCAGTACTTC.

J is TRBJ1-2 and V is TRBV20-1; D is ambiguous. Between the trimmed V and J ends, which lost 6 bases and 4 bases, there was a span of 9 bases. Germline V gives CDR1 DFQATT, CDR2 SNEGSKA (reference sequence). The CDR3 loop spans 11 amino acids. DNA of the CDR3: TGCAGTGCCACGGTAGCCTATGGCTACACCTTC. It yields the protein CSATVAYGYTF.

This clone was recorded only once. The chain carries TRBV7-9 and TRBJ1-2, with 11 bases identical to TRBD1. Trimming took 7 bases from V and 2 from J; bases not matched to a gene: 12. This CDR3 has 17 amino acids. The V gene's germline CDR1 is SEHNR and CDR2 FQNEAQ (reference sequence). CDR3 nucleotide sequence: TGTGCCAGCACCTGGACGGGACAGGGGGTTGGCAACTATGGCTACACCTTC. This translates into CASTWTGQGVGNYGYTF.

The V call is TRBV29-1, the J call TRBJ2-1, with 8 positions matching TRBD1. This CDR3 contains 15 residues. V trimming: 4 bases; J trimming: 5 bases; junction bases outside the gene matches: 10. CDR1 SQVTM and CDR2 ANQGSEA come from the germline V gene. DNA for the CDR3: TGCAGCGTTGGACCTACAGGGGGTCCGAACAATGAGCAGTTCTTC. Its translation: CSVGPTGGPNNEQFF.

Of note for this clone: This CDR3 is also generated by other DNA sequences in the sample. The V call is TRBV20-1, the J call TRBJ1-5, with D perhaps TRBD1 (5 bases). V lost 0 bases and J 11 bases, leaving 8 bases between the germline ends. The CDR3 spans 11 residues. Looked up from germline, CDR1 is DFQATT and CDR2 is SNEGSKA (reference sequence). CDR3 sequence (DNA): TGCAGTGCTAGAGATCGCAGGGCCCAGCATTTT. Its translation: CSARDRRAQHF.

This chain uses TRBV6-5 with TRBJ2-3, with TRBD2 matching over 9 bases. Germline V gene lookup returns CDR1 MNHEY and CDR2 SVGAGI. CDR3 size: 14 residues. Unmatched junction bases numbered 4, after V lost 4 bases and J lost 5 bases. In DNA, the CDR3 is TGTGCCAGCAGTTCGACGCGGGGGGGAGATACGCAGTATTTT. As protein: CASSSTRGGDTQYF.

V is TRBV6-6 and J is TRBJ2-7; TRBD1 is a possible D gene (6 bases). The germline gives CDR1 MNHNY, CDR2 SVGAGI (reference sequence). V was shortened by 6 bases and J by 6 bases, with 12 bases between the two germline ends. The CDR3 covers 12 residues. CDR3 nucleotide sequence: TGTGCCAGCAGACAAACAGGGATCGAGCAGTACTTC. Translated, it gives CASRQTGIEQYF.

The table lists this clone with a count of one. The chain combines TRBV5-1 with TRBJ2-7; 10 bases align to TRBD1. CDR3 length: 14 amino acids. Trimming cost V 4 bases and J 6 bases; bases outside gene matches: 7. The germline gives CDR1 SGHRS, CDR2 YFSETQ. CDR3 DNA sequence: TGCGCCAGCAGCCTCGGGGACAGGGGACGCGAGCAGTACTTC. This gives the protein CASSLGDRGREQYF. The entire variable domain, with the rest obtained from reference TRBV5-1 and TRBJ2-7, is as follows: KAGVTQTPRYLIKTRGQQVTLSCSPISGHRSVSWYQQTPGQGLQFLFEYFSETQRNKGNFPGRFSGRQFSNSRSEMNVSTLELGDSALYLCASSLGDRGREQYFGPGTRLTVT.

The CDR3 region is CASSLEQGTEAFF. CDR3 sequence (DNA): TGTGCCAGCAGCTTAGAACAGGGGACGGAAGCTTTCTTT. The V and J genes are TRBV7-9 and TRBJ1-1, with TRBD1 matching over 7 bases. Trimming removed 1 base from V and 8 bases from J; junction bases left unmatched: 4. The CDR3 runs to 13 residues. Germline V CDR1 and CDR2: SEHNR, FQNEAQ (reference sequence). Full variable domain (rest looked up from reference TRBV7-9 and TRBJ1-1): DTGVSQNPRHKITKRGQNVTFRCDPISEHNRLYWYRQTLGQGPEFLTYFQNEAQLEKSRLLSDRFSAERPKGSFSTLEIQRTEQGDSAMYLCASSLEQGTEAFFGQGTRLTVV.

This chain links TRBV6-4 with TRBJ1-2; 8 bases map to TRBD1. Germline V gives CDR1 MRHNA, CDR2 SNTAGT. Trimming removed 4 bases from V and 0 bases from J; junction bases left unmatched: 10. The CDR3 totals 17 residues. The CDR3 sequence is CASSAGTGGYSNYGYTF. The CDR3 DNA follows: TGTGCCAGCAGTGCGGGGACAGGAGGCTATTCTAACTATGGCTACACCTTC.

The CDR3 DNA reads TGTGCCAGCAGCTTAAGTCCCGGACTAGGTCGCGAGCAGTACTTC. The encoded protein is CASSLSPGLGREQYF. The V call is TRBV7-6, the J call TRBJ2-7, with 7 bases that match TRBD2. Germline V lookup: CDR1 SGHVS, CDR2 FNYEAQ. The CDR3 is 15 residues long. Trimming at V came to 2 bases and at J to 6 bases, leaving 10 bases not matched to a gene.

This chain links TRBV4-1 with TRBJ1-1; no firm D call. The germline V gene encodes CDR1 MGHRA and CDR2 YSYEKL. The CDR3 loop spans 15 amino acids. V lost 0 bases, J lost 4 bases, and 12 bases lay in between. The CDR3 DNA reads as TGCGCCAGCAGCCAAGATCAAACAGAAATCACTGAAGCTTTCTTT. Translated: CASSQDQTEITEAFF.

The chain combines TRBV7-9 with TRBJ2-5; 7 bases line up with TRBD2. J gave up 2 bases and V 1 base, and 10 bases lay outside the gene matches. Per the germline V gene, CDR1 is SEHNR and CDR2 is FQNEAQ (reference sequence). The CDR3 consists of 17 residues. In DNA, the CDR3 is TGTGCCAGCAGCTTAGGTACCGGCGGGGGAACACAAGAGACCCAGTACTTC. Protein: CASSLGTGGGTQETQYF.

The gene calls are TRBV19 and TRBJ1-2; no clear D gene. V was shortened by 4 bases and J by 8 bases, with 11 bases between the two germline ends. Germline CDR1 LNHDA, CDR2 SQIVND (reference sequence). The CDR3 sequence is 12 residues long. This CDR3 reads CASSTYLSGYTF. The CDR3 nucleotides are TGTGCCAGTAGTACCTATCTAAGCGGCTACACCTTC.

CDR3 in amino acids: CASLGLAGTGELFF. The CDR3 region has the DNA TGTGCCAGTCTTGGACTAGCGGGAACCGGGGAGCTGTTTTTT. The V gene is TRBV25-1, the J gene TRBJ2-2; 12 nucleotides match TRBD2. Trimming took 9 bases from V and 5 from J; bases not matched to a gene: 4. This CDR3 comprises 14 residues. The germline CDR1 and CDR2 sequences are MGHDK and SYGVNS.

The CDR3 reads CASSLDLDYGYTF. The CDR3 DNA reads TGTGCCAGCAGCCTAGACTTAGACTATGGCTACACCTTC. The chain carries TRBV5-4 and TRBJ1-2; D call uncertain. Per the germline V gene, CDR1 is SGHNT and CDR2 is YYREEE (reference sequence). V was cut by 4 bases and J by 3 bases, with 10 bases left in between. CDR3 size: 13 residues. Based on the CDR3 plus reference TRBV5-4 and TRBJ1-2, the full variable domain is ETGVTQSPTHLIKTRGQQVTLRCSSQSGHNTVSWYQQALGQGPQFIFQYYREEENGRGNFPPRFSGLQFPNYSSELNVNALELDDSALYLCASSLDLDYGYTFGSGTRLTVV.

This chain uses TRBV10-3 with TRBJ1-2; TRBD1 is a possible D gene (5 bases). The CDR3 totals 15 residues. Germline CDR1 reads ENHRY; CDR2 reads SYGVKD. V shed 2 bases and J shed 5 bases, with 15 bases lying between them. CDR3 in amino acids: CAISELSGRQYGYTF. DNA for the CDR3: TGTGCCATCAGTGAGCTTAGTGGTAGACAGTATGGCTACACCTTC.

The V gene is TRBV18, the J gene TRBJ2-3; no firm D call. The CDR3 consists of 15 residues. The germline gives CDR1 KGHSH, CDR2 LQKENI. Trimming removed 4 bases from V and 0 bases from J, with 11 bases in between. CDR3 DNA sequence: TGTGCCAGCTCACGAGCGCCGACTAGCACAGATACGCAGTATTTT. It is translated as CASSRAPTSTDTQYF.

The rearrangement uses TRBV11-2 and TRBJ2-3; 8 bases fit TRBD1. The length of the CDR3 is 14 residues. With V trimmed by 3 bases and J by 3 bases, 2 bases remained unmatched. Germline CDR1 and CDR2: SGHAT and FQNNGV. The CDR3 DNA sequence: TGTGCCAGCAGCTTCGGACAGGGTACAGATACGCAGTATTTT. The encoded protein is CASSFGQGTDTQYF.

The chain has TRBV28 and TRBJ1-3, with D possibly being TRBD1 (5 bases). Germline CDR1 MDHEN, CDR2 SYDVKM. V lost 5 bases and J lost 0, with 14 bases in between. The CDR3 covers 16 residues. CDR3 DNA sequence: TGTGCCAGCAGTAGGACACGTCCTTTCTCTGGAAACACCATATATTTT. Translated: CASSRTRPFSGNTIYF.